This T cell receptor beta chain was obtained from a study of blood T cell repertoires in COVID-19. The protocol was immunoSEQ multiplex PCR, while the TCRdb copy is restricted to in-frame clones and leaves out a portion. Here the sample spans around 220,000 clones, roughly 89% being singletons. The CDR3 has 14 residues. Trimming cost V 4 bases and J 7 bases; bases outside gene matches: 6. Germline V CDR1 and CDR2: SGHNT, YENEEA. The sequenced material came from PBMCs or T cells enriched from blood (not recorded which). The sequence derives from a woman in her 40s who had recovered from COVID-19. The chain joins TRBV11-3 to TRBJ2-1; TRBD2 matches 8 bases. The CDR3 sequence is CASSSPSGQNEQFF. CDR3 nucleotides: TGTGCCAGCAGCTCTCCTAGCGGGCAGAATGAGCAGTTCTTC.